This entry describes one T cell receptor (beta chain). This sample is drawn from a study of blood T cell repertoires in COVID-19. Overall study context: Acute and convalescent COVID-19 samples came from the United States, Italy and Spain. From T cells, B-cell-depleted T cells, or PBMCs came the material, which was cDNA or gDNA.

The germline V gene has CDR1 MRHNA and CDR2 SNTAGT. The CDR3 spans 14 residues. The V and J ends lost 8 bases and 6 bases respectively, with 19 bases between them. TCRdb keeps only in-frame clones here, not all; method: immunoSEQ multiplex PCR. Found here are about 130,000 clones, around 86% of them singletons; the top ten hold around 5%. This TCR derives from a human donor in a cohort sampled during active COVID-19. Sequencing was done on a sample of peripheral blood. The J gene is TRBJ1-2, the V gene TRBV6-4; D is undetermined. This chain's CDR3 is CASYSTSPADGYTF. The CDR3 DNA is TGTGCCAGCTACAGTACAAGCCCAGCCGATGGCTACACCTTC.